This is a list of T cell receptor beta chains from one sample in a study of blood T cell repertoires in COVID-19. Sequencing was performed with immunoSEQ multiplex PCR; in TCRdb, only in-frame clones are kept and a portion is missing. The table lists tens of thousands of clones, about 87% of them singletons. Sequenced sample: peripheral blood. These receptors all come from a human donor with acute or convalescent COVID-19. The donor label of this sample is uncertain. Both conserved end residues are part of each CDR3. The D gene is left open where the match is weak. Clone size is shown for a subset of rows, as once, few, many or a class of expanded clone.

clone size | J gene | CDR3 length | D gene | V gene | CDR3 protein | CDR3 DNA
- | TRBJ2-3 | 16 | TRBD2 | TRBV7-2 | CASSARTSGNTDTQYF | TGTGCCAGCAGCGCGAGGACTAGCGGGAACACAGATACGCAGTATTTT
- | TRBJ1-1 | 15 | TRBD1 | TRBV10-3 | CAISGDRGTNTEAFF | TGTGCCATCAGTGGGGACAGGGGAACGAACACTGAAGCTTTCTTT
once | TRBJ2-6 | 16 | - | TRBV7-9 | CASSLGRSLEANVLTF | TGTGCCAGCAGCTTAGGGCGGTCTCTGGAGGCCAACGTCCTGACTTTC
- | TRBJ1-1 | 12 | - | TRBV3-1/TRBV3-2 | CASSQAETEAFF | TGTGCCAGCAGCCAAGCAGAAACTGAAGCTTTCTTT
- | TRBJ2-2 | 16 | - | TRBV9 | CASSGRGATATGELFF | TGTGCCAGCAGCGGTCGTGGGGCAACGGCCACCGGGGAGCTGTTTTTT
- | TRBJ1-4 | 14 | - | TRBV28 | CASRFWDTNEKLFF | TGTGCCAGCAGATTCTGGGACACAAATGAAAAACTGTTTTTT
- | TRBJ1-6 | 15 | - | TRBV30 | CAWSTGATVNSPLHF | TGTGCCTGGAGTACCGGTGCGACAGTTAATTCACCCCTCCACTTT
- | TRBJ2-3 | 14 | TRBD2 | TRBV6-5 | CASKGLSGADTQYF | TGTGCCAGCAAGGGACTATCTGGGGCAGATACGCAGTATTTT
- | TRBJ1-4 | 15 | TRBD1 | TRBV6-5 | CASTNRGAGDEKLFF | TGTGCCAGCACTAACAGGGGGGCGGGGGATGAAAAACTGTTTTTT
- | TRBJ2-7 | 12 | - | TRBV19 | CASSIRGYEQYF | TGTGCCAGTAGTATAAGAGGCTACGAGCAGTACTTC
- | TRBJ2-4 | 13 | - | TRBV5-4 | CASSLVGGNIQYF | TGTGCCAGCAGCTTGGTTGGGGGGAACATTCAGTACTTC
- | TRBJ2-1 | 14 | TRBD2 | TRBV30 | CAWTGGGARAMQFF | TGTGCCTGGACTGGCGGGGGGGCCAGAGCTATGCAGTTCTTC
- | TRBJ1-4 | 15 | TRBD1 | TRBV2 | CASSPTGALNEKLFF | TGTGCCAGCAGTCCCACAGGGGCTCTTAATGAAAAACTGTTTTTT
- | TRBJ1-4 | 17 | - | TRBV24-1 | CATSETDRDNEIVELFF | TGTGCCACCAGTGAAACAGACCGGGACAATGAAATTGTGGAACTGTTTTTT
once | TRBJ2-1 | 11 | TRBD2 | TRBV2 | CATLAGNEQFF | TGTGCCACACTAGCGGGGAATGAGCAGTTCTTC
- | TRBJ1-2 | 17 | TRBD1 | TRBV4-1 | CASSQIKPGTGDYGYTF | TGCGCCAGCAGCCAGATAAAACCCGGGACAGGGGACTATGGCTACACCTTC
- | TRBJ1-3 | 13 | - | TRBV30 | CAWRQSSGNTIYF | TGTGCCTGGAGGCAGTCCTCTGGAAACACCATATATTTT
- | TRBJ2-7 | 14 | TRBD1 | TRBV18 | CASSLGQGKYEQYF | TGTGCCAGCTCACTGGGACAGGGGAAGTACGAGCAGTACTTC
- | TRBJ1-1 | 17 | TRBD1 | TRBV9 | CASSVDPGTGMNTEAFF | TGTGCCAGCAGCGTAGATCCCGGGACAGGCATGAACACTGAAGCTTTCTTT
- | TRBJ1-3 | 13 | TRBD1 | TRBV19 | CASTQGSGNTIYF | TGTGCCAGTACACAGGGGTCGGGAAACACCATATATTTT
- | TRBJ1-2 | 16 | - | TRBV19 | CASSHRDSQLGYGYTF | TGTGCCAGTAGTCACCGGGACTCCCAATTGGGCTATGGCTACACCTTC
- | TRBJ1-2 | 15 | - | TRBV7-9 | CASSISSVQRGGYTF | TGTGCCAGCAGTATCTCTTCGGTTCAGCGGGGTGGCTACACCTTC
- | TRBJ1-4 | 15 | - | TRBV5-1 | CASSFQETTNEKLFF | TGCGCCAGCAGCTTTCAGGAAACAACTAATGAAAAACTGTTTTTT
- | TRBJ2-7 | 11 | - | TRBV12-3/TRBV12-4 | CASSLLREQYF | TGTGCCAGCAGTTTACTACGCGAGCAGTACTTC
- | TRBJ2-1 | 17 | TRBD2 | TRBV3-1/TRBV3-2 | CASSLPTLAGGANEQFF | TGTGCCAGCAGCCTACCTACTCTAGCGGGGGGAGCAAATGAGCAGTTCTTC
- | TRBJ2-7 | 14 | - | TRBV5-4 | CASSLSTGSYEQYF | TGTGCCAGCAGCTTGAGTACAGGAAGCTACGAGCAGTACTTC
- | TRBJ1-2 | 16 | - | TRBV11-3 | CASSLGPPVLNYGYTF | TGTGCCAGCAGCTTAGGTCCCCCGGTCCTTAACTATGGCTACACCTTC
- | TRBJ2-7 | 17 | TRBD1 | TRBV28 | CASSVNQGAGSSYEQYF | TGTGCCAGCAGCGTTAATCAGGGGGCGGGGAGCTCCTACGAGCAGTACTTC
- | TRBJ1-5 | 17 | - | TRBV27 | CASSLRGRTRGNQPQHF | TGTGCCAGCAGTTTAAGGGGCCGGACAAGGGGCAATCAGCCCCAGCATTTT
- | TRBJ2-1 | 15 | - | TRBV6-2/TRBV6-3 | CASSSRISDVDEQFF | TGTGCCAGCAGTTCCAGAATTAGCGACGTCGATGAGCAGTTCTTC
- | TRBJ2-1 | 15 | TRBD2 | TRBV7-2 | CASSLVAGGNNEQFF | TGTGCCAGCAGCTTAGTTGCGGGGGGGAACAATGAGCAGTTCTTC
- | TRBJ2-3 | 14 | TRBD2 | TRBV6-5 | CASKVGRGTDTQYF | TGTGCCAGCAAGGTCGGGAGGGGCACAGATACGCAGTATTTT
- | TRBJ1-5 | 14 | - | TRBV19 | CASTTPHGIRSQHF | TGTGCCAGTACCACGCCCCACGGAATCAGGTCCCAGCATTTT
- | TRBJ1-1 | 13 | - | TRBV3-1/TRBV3-2 | CASSPRGRAEAFF | TGTGCCAGCAGCCCGCGGGGGAGGGCAGAAGCTTTCTTT
few | TRBJ1-2 | 16 | TRBD1 | TRBV30 | CAWSWGGTGHDVGYTF | TGTGCCTGGAGTTGGGGCGGGACAGGTCACGATGTGGGCTACACCTTC
- | TRBJ1-1 | 12 | - | TRBV28 | CASGERDPEAFF | TGTGCCAGCGGGGAGAGGGATCCTGAAGCTTTCTTT
- | TRBJ1-6 | 14 | - | TRBV2 | CASSNLRTNSPLHF | TGTGCCAGCAGTAATTTGAGAACCAATTCACCCCTCCACTTT